The next 13 T cell receptor beta chains were all read from a single sample in a study of T-cell reconstitution after alpha-beta-depleted transplantation in children. Unique molecular identifiers featured in how the TCRbeta library was prepared. TCRdb used MiXCR to reprocess the PCR reads, holding one entry per CDR3 protein. The sample yields about 500,000 distinct CDR3 sequences, about 31% seen once. Material: PBMCs from the stem cell graft donor, obtained from the stem cell graft. The receptors here all came from a human donor who donated a stem cell graft to a child with aplastic anemia.

CDR3 in amino acids: CASSPASGRLYNEQFF. In nucleotides, the CDR3 is TGTGCCAGCAGCCCAGCTAGCGGGAGGCTTTACAATGAGCAGTTCTTC. The chain couples TRBV28 to TRBJ2-1; TRBD2 agrees at 11 bases. CDR1 is MDHEN and CDR2 is SYDVKM in the germline V gene. This CDR3 contains 16 residues. With V trimmed by 6 bases and J by 4 bases, 8 bases remained unmatched.

This clonotype was seen only a few times. The CDR3 DNA reads as TGTGCCAGCAGCTTAGGAGCAGGGATTGCAAATCAGCCCCAGCATTTT. It encodes CASSLGAGIANQPQHF. The rearrangement uses TRBV7-2 and TRBJ1-5; possibly TRBD1 for D (5 bases). Trimming removed 1 base from V and 4 bases from J, with 14 bases in between. This CDR3 is 16 amino acids long. The V gene's germline CDR1 is SGHTA and CDR2 FQGNSA.

Here the CDR3 reads CASSLGAGASNQPQHF. As DNA, the CDR3 is TGTGCCAGCAGCTTAGGAGCAGGGGCTAGCAATCAGCCCCAGCATTTT. The gene calls are TRBV7-8 and TRBJ1-5; D perhaps matches TRBD1 (6 bases). Between the trimmed V and J ends, which lost 1 base and 0 bases, there was a span of 10 bases. Germline CDR1 is SGHVS and CDR2 is FQNEAQ. The CDR3 is 16 amino acids.

CDR3 protein: CASTISSYNEQFF. The CDR3 nucleotides read TGTGCCAGCACCATCAGCTCCTACAATGAGCAGTTCTTC. This chain links TRBV12-3 or TRBV12-4 with TRBJ2-1; the D is unclear. The length of the CDR3 is 13 residues. V was shortened by 7 bases and J by 0 bases, with 7 bases between the two germline ends.

In this sample, this clonotype turned up a few times. The V gene is TRBV30, the J gene TRBJ1-5; 8 nucleotides line up with TRBD1. CDR3 size: 18 residues. V lost 0 bases, J lost 9 bases, and 19 bases stayed unmatched. Germline values: CDR1 GTSNPN, CDR2 SVGIG (reference sequence). This chain's CDR3 is CAWSVPWTGTVYGTPQHF. The CDR3 DNA is TGTGCCTGGAGTGTACCGTGGACAGGGACAGTCTACGGTACGCCCCAGCATTTT.

As for this clonotype: One end of the junction does not line up with germline, which may come from a read error. The CDR3 is CASSLRSIENPEAFF. As DNA, the CDR3 is TGTGCCAGCAGCTTAAGGAGTATTGAGAACCCTGAAGCTTTCTTT. This rearrangement joins TRBV7-3 to TRBJ1-1, with D unclear. The CDR3 covers 15 residues. Germline CDR1 and CDR2: SGHTA and FQGTGA.

The chain has TRBV5-1 and TRBJ2-5, with D possibly matching TRBD1 (6 bases). The CDR3 runs to 15 residues. Looked up from germline, CDR1 is SGHRS and CDR2 is YFSETQ. V lost 7 bases to trimming and J lost 1 base, with 17 bases between them. The CDR3 region is CASRRRTASQETQYF. The CDR3 bases are TGCGCCAGCCGCCGGAGGACAGCTTCCCAAGAGACCCAGTACTTC.

The chain combines TRBV18 with TRBJ1-6; D uncertain. There are 13 residues in the CDR3. The ends were cut back, 0 bases at V and 11 bases at J, with 8 bases in the middle. CDR1 and CDR2 (germline): KGHSH, LQKENI. The CDR3 DNA is TGTGCCAGCTCACCACCGGCCCGAACACCCCTCCACTTT. Amino acid sequence: CASSPPARTPLHF.

This chain links TRBV7-3 with TRBJ2-5; 10 bases match TRBD2. The CDR3 consists of 15 residues. Per germline, CDR1 SGHTA and CDR2 FQGTGA. Trimming took 4 bases from V and 5 from J; bases not matched to a gene: 7. CDR3 protein: CASSWASGRDETQYF. CDR3 coding DNA: TGTGCCAGCAGCTGGGCGAGCGGGAGGGATGAGACCCAGTACTTC.

A few counts support this clonotype. The chain's CDR3 is CASSELRGVGYEQYF. The CDR3 DNA sequence: TGTGCCAGCAGTGAATTGAGGGGGGTCGGTTACGAGCAGTACTTC. The chain uses TRBV6-1 and TRBJ2-7; D is tentatively TRBD1 or TRBD2 (6 bases each). This CDR3 comprises 15 residues. CDR1 MNHNS and CDR2 SASEGT come from the germline V gene. The V gene lost 2 bases and the J gene lost 4 bases, with 15 bases spanning the gap.

In this sample, this clonotype turned up once. V gene TRBV7-8 combines with J gene TRBJ2-1; 14 bases agree with TRBD2. This CDR3 is 19 amino acids long. Germline assignment: CDR1 SGHVS and CDR2 FQNEAQ. Trimming at V came to 5 bases and at J to 6 bases, leaving 15 bases not matched to a gene. The CDR3 here is CASSRLAGGPRGRGNEQFF. The CDR3 bases are TGTGCCAGCAGCCGACTAGCGGGAGGGCCAAGGGGAAGGGGCAATGAGCAGTTCTTC.

This chain connects TRBV29-1 to TRBJ2-5; D possibly matches TRBD1 or TRBD2 (5 bases each). V shed 7 bases and J shed 5 bases, with 17 bases lying between them. CDR1 SQVTM and CDR2 ANQGSEA come from the germline V gene. This CDR3 has 13 amino acids. This CDR3 is CSAQQAWGETQYF. In DNA, the CDR3 is TGCAGCGCCCAGCAAGCTTGGGGGGAGACCCAGTACTTC.

The V gene is TRBV12-2, the J gene TRBJ2-7; no check of the table's D call, TRBD1, against the DNA was made. TRBV12-2 is a listed pseudogene. The CDR3 has 19 amino acids. CDR3 in DNA: TGTGCAAGTCGCATTCGGACAGGTTTCCTTACCCCCGTCTCGGGCGAGCAGTACTTC. As protein: CASRIRTGFLTPVSGEQYF.